The 7 T cell receptor beta chains given below trace back to one sample, sequenced in a study of vaccination and CD4 T cells after COVID-19. The Oncomine TCR Beta short-read assay sequenced DNA from cultured CD4+ T cells. Each CDR3 protein gets one entry after TCRdb re-called the PCR reads with MiXCR. The table shows roughly 14,000 distinct CDR3 sequences, with 63% occurring only once. As to treatment: roughly 10-day PBMC culture with coronavirus spike peptide pools or control peptides (ViraFEST assay). Antigens for these TCRs are unknown. Sequenced material: CD4+ T cells from blood, cultured in vitro. Source of these receptors: a human donor who had recovered from COVID-19.

This clonotype occurred a few times. The chain combines TRBV20-1 with TRBJ2-1, with 12 nucleotides matching TRBD2. J gave up 8 bases and V 1 base, and 3 bases lay outside the gene matches. The germline gives CDR1 DFQATT, CDR2 SNEGSKA (reference sequence). The CDR3 is made up of 14 amino acids. Written as DNA, the CDR3 is TGCAGTGCTAGAGTTCTAGCGGGAGGGGATGAGCAGTTCTTC. This translates into CSARVLAGGDEQFF.

V gene TRBV7-9 combines with J gene TRBJ2-7, with D possibly being TRBD1 (5 bases). Trimming left V 1 base short and J 6 bases short, with 7 bases between. Germline V lookup: CDR1 SEHNR, CDR2 FQNEAQ (reference sequence). This CDR3 is 12 amino acids long. CDR3 loop: CASSLVDTEQYF. The CDR3 DNA reads TGTGCCAGCAGCTTAGTGGACACCGAGCAGTACTTC.

This clonotype appeared a single time. This rearrangement joins TRBV7-3 to TRBJ2-3, with D tentatively TRBD2 (6 bases). This CDR3 has 16 residues. V was clipped by 2 bases and J by 3 bases, with 15 bases between them. Germline loops: CDR1 SGHTA, CDR2 FQGTGA. CDR3 sequence: CASSLLAGTGTDTQYF. The DNA of the CDR3 is TGTGCCAGCAGCTTACTGGCGGGAACGGGAACAGATACGCAGTATTTT.

V is TRBV15 and J is TRBJ1-5, with 8 bases matching TRBD1. V lost 7 bases to trimming and J lost 6 bases; unmatched junction nucleotides: 11. Germline V gene lookup returns CDR1 LNHNV and CDR2 YYDKDF (reference sequence). This CDR3 comprises 15 residues. The CDR3 loop reads CATNSGQGRSQPQHF. CDR3 sequence (DNA): TGTGCCACCAACTCCGGACAGGGTAGGAGTCAGCCCCAGCATTTT.

The chain couples TRBV4-3 to TRBJ1-2; D call uncertain. Trimming pared 0 bases from V and 2 bases from J, leaving 10 bases between. Germline V gene data show CDR1 as LGHNA and CDR2 as YSLEER. The CDR3 length is 15 residues. CDR3 DNA sequence: TGCGCCAGCAGCCAAGATGAAAGGGAGAACTATGGCTACACCTTC. Translating it yields CASSQDERENYGYTF.

The chain recombines TRBV19 with TRBJ2-5; the D gene is possibly TRBD2 (6 bases). CDR3 size: 14 residues. Germline values: CDR1 LNHDA, CDR2 SQIVND (reference sequence). V dropped 4 bases and J dropped 1 base, with 10 bases sitting between them. This CDR3 is CASSSRDFQETQYF. The CDR3 DNA follows: TGTGCCAGTAGTAGCCGGGACTTCCAAGAGACCCAGTACTTC.

V is TRBV7-6 and J is TRBJ2-5; D call uncertain. CDR1 SGHVS and CDR2 FNYEAQ come from the germline V gene. V was clipped by 2 bases and J by 5 bases, with 15 bases between them. The CDR3 extends over 15 amino acids. CDR3 DNA sequence: TGTGCCAGCAGCTTATCAACTACCGTAAAGGAGACCCAGTACTTC. Amino acid sequence: CASSLSTTVKETQYF.